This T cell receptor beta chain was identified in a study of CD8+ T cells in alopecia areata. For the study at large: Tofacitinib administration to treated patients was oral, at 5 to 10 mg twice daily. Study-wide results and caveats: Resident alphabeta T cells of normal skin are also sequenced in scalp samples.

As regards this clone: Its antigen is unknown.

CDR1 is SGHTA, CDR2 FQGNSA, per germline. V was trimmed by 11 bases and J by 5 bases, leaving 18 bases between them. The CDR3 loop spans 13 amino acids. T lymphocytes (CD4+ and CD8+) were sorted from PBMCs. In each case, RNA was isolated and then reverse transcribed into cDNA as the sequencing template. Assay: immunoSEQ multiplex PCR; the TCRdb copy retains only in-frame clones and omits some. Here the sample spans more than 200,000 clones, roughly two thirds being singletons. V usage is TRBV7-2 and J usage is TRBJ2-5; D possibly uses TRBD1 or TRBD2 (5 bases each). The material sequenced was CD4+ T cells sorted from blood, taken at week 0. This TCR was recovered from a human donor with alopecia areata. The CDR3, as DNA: TGTGCCTCCACTCGGGACGGCCATGAGACCCAGTACTTC. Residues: CASTRDGHETQYF. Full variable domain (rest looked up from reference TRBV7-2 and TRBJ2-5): GAGVSQSPSNKVTEKGKDVELRCDPISGHTALYWYRQSLGQGLEFLIYFQGNSAPDKSGLPSDRFSAERTGGSVSTLTIQRTQQEDSAVYLCASTRDGHETQYFGPGTRLLVL.